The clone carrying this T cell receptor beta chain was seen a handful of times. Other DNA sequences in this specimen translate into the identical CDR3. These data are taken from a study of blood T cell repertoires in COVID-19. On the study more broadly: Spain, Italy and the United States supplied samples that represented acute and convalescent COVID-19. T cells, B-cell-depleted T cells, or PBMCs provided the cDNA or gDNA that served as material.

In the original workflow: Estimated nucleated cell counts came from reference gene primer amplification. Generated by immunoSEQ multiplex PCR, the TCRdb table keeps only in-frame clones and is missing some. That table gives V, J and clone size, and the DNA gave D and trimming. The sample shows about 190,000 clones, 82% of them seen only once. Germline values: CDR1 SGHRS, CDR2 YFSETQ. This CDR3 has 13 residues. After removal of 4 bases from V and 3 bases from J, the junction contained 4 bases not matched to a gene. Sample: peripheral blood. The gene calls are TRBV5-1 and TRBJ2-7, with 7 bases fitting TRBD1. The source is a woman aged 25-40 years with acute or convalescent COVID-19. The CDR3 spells CASSRDRDYEQYF. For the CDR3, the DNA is TGCGCCAGCAGCCGGGACAGAGACTACGAGCAGTACTTC.